This TCR beta chain was identified in a study of T cell repertoires in cytomegalovirus infection. Study-level background: Newly reported HLA-C-restricted and thoroughly characterized HLA-B-restricted CMV epitopes were employed. Study-wide findings and caveats: The response measured ex vivo was dominated by TCR beta clonotypes (HLA-C-restricted and CMV-specific).

TCRdb re-analysed the reads in MiXCR, keeping a single row per CDR3 protein. This sample has fewer than 850,000 distinct CDR3 sequences, with 25% to 30% found just once. To note about this clonotype: What it binds is unknown.

This CDR3 region has 16 residues. V shed 2 bases and J shed 10 bases, with 21 bases lying between them. CDR1 and CDR2 (germline): MDHEN, SYDVKM. Specimen: cultured CD8+ T cells from PBMCs, collected from culture after CMV antigen stimulation. This sequence was found in a human donor in good health (CMV status not recorded). Some clones in this sample may be carry-over from other donors' samples. This chain links TRBV28 with TRBJ2-1; D may be TRBD2 (6 bases). The CDR3 here is CASSLSGGEDVAEQFF. CDR3 sequence (DNA): TGTGCCAGCAGTTTAAGTGGCGGGGAGGACGTTGCGGAGCAGTTCTTC.